This T cell receptor (beta chain) was sequenced for a study of cytomegalovirus exposure and HLA in healthy donors. Whole-study findings and limits: It has been reported that TCR beta sequences accurately predicted the HLA-A and HLA-B alleles of most subjects. Rarity held for most TCR sequences, but there were some public TCRs that occurred in many donors.

Of note for this clone: Its antigen is unknown.

The junction had 5 bases not matched to a gene; V was cut back by 5 bases and J by 3 bases. The length of the CDR3 is 15 residues. Per the germline V gene, CDR1 is SGHRS and CDR2 is YFSETQ. PCR amplification relied on 60 Vbeta primers (plus 13 Jbeta primers). TCRdb's copy holds only in-frame clones and misses some; the assay was immunoSEQ multiplex PCR. The profile covers some 130,000 clones, with approximately 9% appearing a single time and roughly 7% taken by the ten largest. Material: PBMCs. The chain links TRBV5-1 to TRBJ2-1; 10 bases map to TRBD2. This receptor was obtained from a woman in her thirties or forties in good health and CMV-seropositive. The CDR3 reads CASSSSGGDYNEQFF. In nucleotides, the CDR3 is TGCGCCAGCAGTTCTAGCGGGGGTGACTACAATGAGCAGTTCTTC.